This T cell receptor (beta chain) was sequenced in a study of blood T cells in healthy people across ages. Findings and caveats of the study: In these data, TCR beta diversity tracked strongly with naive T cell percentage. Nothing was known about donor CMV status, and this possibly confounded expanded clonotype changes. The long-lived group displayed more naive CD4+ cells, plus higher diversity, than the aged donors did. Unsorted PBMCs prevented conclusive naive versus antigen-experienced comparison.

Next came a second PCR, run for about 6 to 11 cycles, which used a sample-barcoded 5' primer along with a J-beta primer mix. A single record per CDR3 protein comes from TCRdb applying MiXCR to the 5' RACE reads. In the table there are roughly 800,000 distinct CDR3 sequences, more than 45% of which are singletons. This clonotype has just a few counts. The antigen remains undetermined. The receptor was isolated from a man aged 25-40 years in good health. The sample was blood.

The CDR3 loop is CASSELAGGNEQFF. The CDR3 DNA follows: TGTGCCAGCAGCGAACTAGCGGGGGGCAATGAGCAGTTCTTC. The chain joins TRBV6-1 to TRBJ2-1; 12 bases are a match to TRBD2. CDR3 length: 14 residues. The V gene's germline CDR1 is MNHNS and CDR2 SASEGT. The junction had 3 bases not matched to a gene; V was cut back by 6 bases and J by 6 bases.